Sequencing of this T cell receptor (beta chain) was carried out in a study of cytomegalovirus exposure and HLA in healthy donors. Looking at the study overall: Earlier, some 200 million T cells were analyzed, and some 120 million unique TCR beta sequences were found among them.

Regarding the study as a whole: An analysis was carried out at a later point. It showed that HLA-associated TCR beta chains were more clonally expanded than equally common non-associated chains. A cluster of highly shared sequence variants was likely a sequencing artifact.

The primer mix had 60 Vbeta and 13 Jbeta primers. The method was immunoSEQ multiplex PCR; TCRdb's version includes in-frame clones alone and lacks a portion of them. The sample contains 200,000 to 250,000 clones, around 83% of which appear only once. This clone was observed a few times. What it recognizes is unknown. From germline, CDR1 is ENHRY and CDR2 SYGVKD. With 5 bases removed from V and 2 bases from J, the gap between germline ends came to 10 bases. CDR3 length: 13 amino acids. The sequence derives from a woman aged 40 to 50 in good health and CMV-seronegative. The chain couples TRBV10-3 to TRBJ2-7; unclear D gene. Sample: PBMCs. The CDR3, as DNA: TGTGCCATCAGTTTGACTTCCACCTACGAGCAGTACTTC. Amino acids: CAISLTSTYEQYF.